These 7 T cell receptor beta chains were all obtained from the same sample, sequenced in a study of blood T cell repertoires in COVID-19 (dated by TCRdb to 2018 to 2020). Preparation of the library involved the immunoSEQ multiplex PCR assay. Entries here come from immuneACCESS through TCRdb and include only in-frame sequences with V and J called. Some clones fail to appear in such tables; in the studies checked, an unresolved V gene covers under half of the shortfall, and the cause of the remainder is unknown. The sample table lists 200,000 to 300,000 clones, more than 85% of them with a count of one. Roughly 5.6% of the sample rests with the top ten. Material for sequencing was peripheral blood. These receptors all come from a woman aged 60 to 75 with COVID-19, enrolled during active disease.

The chain couples TRBV20-1 to TRBJ2-5; 9 bases fit TRBD2. In germline, CDR1 is DFQATT, CDR2 SNEGSKA (reference sequence). The CDR3 loop spans 14 amino acids. V was clipped by 3 bases and J by 4 bases; unmatched bases: 6. In DNA, the CDR3 is TGCAGTGCTAGTTTTGCGGGAGGGCCAGAGACCCAGTACTTC. Amino acids: CSASFAGGPETQYF.

This clone came up once. The gene calls are TRBV30 and TRBJ2-5, with D possibly matching TRBD2 (7 bases). Germline CDR1 is GTSNPN and CDR2 is SVGIG (reference sequence). The CDR3 has 14 amino acids. Trimming left V 1 base short and J 5 bases short, with 14 bases between. The CDR3 region is CAWSGGGIRETQYF. The CDR3 bases are TGTGCCTGGAGTGGGGGGGGCATCAGGGAGACCCAGTACTTC.

V gene TRBV7-3 combines with J gene TRBJ2-2; weak D call: TRBD1 (5 bases). The CDR3 length is 16 residues. The germline gives CDR1 SGHTA, CDR2 FQGTGA. Trimming removed 0 bases from V and 5 bases from J, with 13 bases in between. The CDR3 region has the DNA TGTGCCAGCAGCTTAACCCGGCCAGGGATGACCGGGGAGCTGTTTTTT. Residues: CASSLTRPGMTGELFF.

This clone has more than one count but fewer than ten. V usage is TRBV5-1 and J usage is TRBJ2-5; 7 nucleotides match TRBD2. Per the germline V gene, CDR1 is SGHRS and CDR2 is YFSETQ. The CDR3 extends over 15 amino acids. Unmatched junction bases numbered 12, after V lost 5 bases and J lost 5 bases. CDR3 DNA sequence: TGCGCCAGCAGGGGGAACCTAGCGGTGGGGGAGACCCAGTACTTC. Translation: CASRGNLAVGETQYF.

The chain joins TRBV12-3 or TRBV12-4 to TRBJ1-1, with a tentative D call TRBD1 (6 bases). The CDR3 runs 13 residues. V dropped 7 bases and J dropped 9 bases, with 18 bases sitting between them. CDR3 nucleotide sequence: TGTGCCAGCAACCCTTCTCCAGGACAGCAAGCTTTCTTT. This translates into CASNPSPGQQAFF.

The chain is built from TRBV28 and TRBJ2-1; 10 bases line up with TRBD2. Germline loops: CDR1 MDHEN, CDR2 SYDVKM. CDR3 length equals 16 residues. V lost 5 bases and J lost 5; bases outside the gene matches: 9. Here the CDR3 reads CASSSGAGGRNNEQFF. Here the CDR3 DNA reads TGTGCCAGCAGTAGTGGAGCGGGAGGGAGGAACAATGAGCAGTTCTTC.

V gene TRBV5-1 combines with J gene TRBJ2-6; D may be TRBD1 (5 bases). The V gene's germline CDR1 is SGHRS and CDR2 YFSETQ. Trimming pared 2 bases from V and 2 bases from J, leaving 11 bases between. The CDR3 length is 16 residues. The CDR3 region is CASSLTTGAGANVLTF. CDR3 DNA sequence: TGCGCCAGCAGCTTAACTACAGGAGCTGGGGCCAACGTCCTGACTTTC.